These 18 T cell receptor beta chains share one sample of origin, sequenced in a study of early T cells in non-severe SARS-CoV-2 infection. TCRdb passed the 5' RACE reads through MiXCR, listing each CDR3 protein once. The sample lists 80,000 to 95,000 distinct CDR3 sequences, around 15% occurring once. What was sequenced was whole blood. The receptors were gathered from an adult who was a healthcare worker with PCR-confirmed SARS-CoV-2 infection or an uninfected control (not recorded which).

On this clonotype: A read error may account for a junction end that differs from germline. This chain joins TRBV15 and TRBJ2-5; D not resolved. This CDR3 is 14 amino acids long. Germline V gene data show CDR1 as LNHNV and CDR2 as YYDKDF (reference sequence). The CDR3 bases are TGTGCCACCTGCAGAGATAGGTACCAAGAGACCCAGTACTTC. It is translated as CATCRDRYQETQYF.

This clonotype was picked up many times. The chain couples TRBV6-5 to TRBJ1-2, with D possibly being TRBD1 (5 bases). V was pared by 5 bases and J by 4 bases, with 11 bases between. The CDR3 has 13 amino acids. Germline loops: CDR1 MNHEY, CDR2 SVGAGI. CDR3: CASSLGTAYGYTF. The CDR3 nucleotides are TGTGCCAGCAGTCTTGGGACCGCCTATGGCTACACCTTC.

V and J are TRBV20-1 and TRBJ2-1; D gene uncertain. From germline, CDR1 is DFQATT and CDR2 SNEGSKA (reference sequence). Trimming took off 1 base at V and 5 bases at J, with 12 bases between the two ends. The CDR3 runs to 14 residues. The CDR3 here is CSARAAWANNEQFF. The CDR3 DNA reads as TGCAGTGCTAGAGCCGCCTGGGCAAACAATGAGCAGTTCTTC.

This clonotype was recorded once. The chain recombines TRBV10-3 with TRBJ1-4, with D maybe TRBD1 (5 bases). The V gene lost 8 bases and the J gene lost 6 bases, with 10 bases spanning the gap. This CDR3 spans 12 amino acids. Germline V gene sequence: CDR1 ENHRY, CDR2 SYGVKD. The DNA of the CDR3 is TGTGCCATCGGAGGGGCTGATGAAAAACTGTTTTTT. Its protein is CAIGGADEKLFF.

The chain carries TRBV19 and TRBJ1-1; tentatively, D is TRBD1 (5 bases). V dropped 10 bases and J dropped 0 bases, with 15 bases sitting between them. The CDR3 totals 14 residues. CDR1 and CDR2 (germline): LNHDA, SQIVND (reference sequence). Here the CDR3 reads CATRTWGLNTEAFF. Written as DNA, the CDR3 is TGTGCCACCAGGACGTGGGGACTGAACACTGAAGCTTTCTTT.

V and J are TRBV11-2 and TRBJ2-7; a possible D gene is TRBD1 (6 bases). Trimming removed 1 base from V and 4 bases from J, with 11 bases in between. This CDR3 comprises 14 residues. Germline V CDR1 and CDR2: SGHAT, FQNNGV. The CDR3 coding sequence is TGTGCCAGCAGCTTAGGAGGGGACAAGTACGAGCAGTACTTC. Its protein product is CASSLGGDKYEQYF. The entire variable domain, with the rest obtained from reference TRBV11-2 and TRBJ2-7, is as follows: EAGVAQSPRYKIIEKRQSVAFWCNPISGHATLYWYQQILGQGPKLLIQFQNNGVVDDSQLPKDRFSAERLKGVDSTLKIQPAKLEDSAVYLCASSLGGDKYEQYFGPGTRLTVT.

This chain links TRBV5-1 with TRBJ1-2; D is perhaps TRBD1 (6 bases). V lost 0 bases, J lost 2 bases, and 11 bases lay in between. The CDR3 covers 15 residues. Per the germline V gene, CDR1 is SGHRS and CDR2 is YFSETQ. CDR3 nucleotides: TGCGCCAGCAGCTTGGTGCTTGACAGGAACTATGGCTACACCTTC. Residues: CASSLVLDRNYGYTF.

This clonotype was detected only a few times. The rearrangement joins TRBV2 to TRBJ2-1, with TRBD1 identical over 7 bases. Trimming took 7 bases from V and 4 from J; bases not matched to a gene: 7. Germline V gene data show CDR1 as SNHLY and CDR2 as FYNNEI. The CDR3 length is 14 residues. The CDR3 spells CASITGTAYNEQFF. Written as DNA, the CDR3 is TGTGCCAGCATCACCGGGACAGCTTACAATGAGCAGTTCTTC. Based on the CDR3 plus reference TRBV2 and TRBJ2-1, the full variable domain is EPEVTQTPSHQVTQMGQEVILRCVPISNHLYFYWYRQILGQKVEFLVSFYNNEISEKSEIFDDQFSVERPDGSNFTLKIRSTKLEDSAMYFCASITGTAYNEQFFGPGTRLTVL.

The chain uses TRBV3-1 and TRBJ1-2; 7 nucleotides agree with TRBD1. The J segment lost 2 bases and the V segment lost 0 bases, leaving 3 bases of the junction unmatched. This CDR3 has 15 residues. Germline CDR1 is LGHDT and CDR2 is YNNKEL (reference sequence). CDR3 DNA sequence: TGTGCCAGCAGCCAAGATACAGGGGCCAACTATGGCTACACCTTC. The encoded protein is CASSQDTGANYGYTF.

This clonotype was counted at least ten times. The gene calls are TRBV12-3 or TRBV12-4 and TRBJ2-2, with D possibly matching TRBD1 (6 bases). This CDR3 is built from 14 residues. The ends were cut back, 6 bases at V and 0 bases at J, with 8 bases in the middle. The CDR3 spells CASSPGANTGELFF. Here the CDR3 DNA reads TGTGCCAGCAGCCCAGGGGCGAACACCGGGGAGCTGTTTTTT.

This clonotype was observed a handful of times. The V call is TRBV5-1, the J call TRBJ2-5, with 8 bases lining up with TRBD1. Germline assignment: CDR1 SGHRS and CDR2 YFSETQ. The V and J ends lost 0 bases and 2 bases, in that order; junction bases with no gene match: 3. The CDR3 covers 15 residues. CDR3 loop: CASSLARGRQETQYF. The CDR3 DNA is TGCGCCAGCAGCTTGGCCAGGGGGCGGCAAGAGACCCAGTACTTC.

This clonotype was counted between two and nine times. The gene calls are TRBV18 and TRBJ2-4; 10 nucleotides line up with TRBD1. The CDR3 has 15 amino acids. Per the germline V gene, CDR1 is KGHSH and CDR2 is LQKENI. The junction had 5 bases not matched to a gene; V was cut back by 3 bases and J by 6 bases. The CDR3 spells CASSPGQGIANIQYF. Here the CDR3 DNA reads TGTGCCAGCTCACCGGGACAGGGGATCGCAAACATTCAGTACTTC.

The rearrangement joins TRBV7-2 to TRBJ1-6; D remains ambiguous. V dropped 5 bases and J dropped 10 bases, with 21 bases sitting between them. In germline, CDR1 is SGHTA, CDR2 FQGNSA. This CDR3 is 16 amino acids long. The DNA of the CDR3 is TGTGCCAGCAGCCGCACAGTAAGGGCTGGAGGGTCACCCCTCCACTTT. It specifies CASSRTVRAGGSPLHF.

This chain connects TRBV7-2 to TRBJ1-6; a weak D match, TRBD1 (6 bases). The CDR3 loop spans 16 amino acids. Germline V gene sequence: CDR1 SGHTA, CDR2 FQGNSA. V was cut by 5 bases and J by 8 bases, with 19 bases left in between. The CDR3 loop is CASSPGQLSGDSPLHF. DNA of the CDR3: TGTGCCAGCAGCCCGGGACAACTCTCTGGAGATTCACCCCTCCACTTT.

This clonotype was picked up a small number of times. V is TRBV29-1 and J is TRBJ2-7; D is ambiguous. The V gene lost 5 bases and the J gene lost 1 base, with 12 bases spanning the gap. Germline V gene lookup returns CDR1 SQVTM and CDR2 ANQGSEA. The CDR3 sequence is 13 residues long. For the CDR3, the DNA is TGCAGCGTTCCTGCGGCAGCGTCCTACGAGCAGTACTTC. As protein: CSVPAAASYEQYF.

By share of the sample, this clonotype is medium-sized (0.01 to 0.1%). The V call is TRBV2, the J call TRBJ2-7, with D possibly being TRBD2 (7 bases). V lost 7 bases and J lost 3, with 16 bases in between. The germline V gene encodes CDR1 SNHLY and CDR2 FYNNEI. This CDR3 contains 14 residues. The CDR3 bases are TGTGCCAGCACTCGGAGGGGGGGTTACTACGAGCAGTACTTC. Translating it yields CASTRRGGYYEQYF.

At least ten counts were recorded for this clonotype. The rearrangement uses TRBV18 and TRBJ1-2; a weak D match, TRBD1 (6 bases). Germline V CDR1 and CDR2: KGHSH, LQKENI. Trimming pared 0 bases from V and 4 bases from J, leaving 9 bases between. This CDR3 contains 14 residues. CDR3 DNA: TGTGCCAGCTCACCACCGGGGGGCGGCTATGGCTACACCTTC. This gives the protein CASSPPGGGYGYTF.

This clonotype occurred many times. The chain joins TRBV6-4 to TRBJ2-2; TRBD1 matches 7 bases. This CDR3 spans 13 amino acids. Germline V CDR1 and CDR2: MRHNA, SNTAGT. Losses at the gene ends were 6 bases for V and 7 bases for J; bases not matched to a gene: 5. Here the CDR3 DNA reads TGTGCCAGCAGGCAGGGGGTTGGCGGGGAGCTGTTTTTT. Residues: CASRQGVGGELFF.